This T cell receptor (beta chain) appears in the sequencing data of a study of preoperative IRX-2 immunotherapy in early breast cancer. Trimming at V came to 4 bases and at J to 10 bases, leaving 5 bases not matched to a gene. The CDR3 spans 14 residues. Germline V gives CDR1 MNHGY, CDR2 SAAAGT. Using immunoSEQ multiplex PCR, the repertoire was profiled, and TCRdb retains in-frame clones only, with some absent. Of more than 35,000 clones in the sample, approximately 77% were seen once. Documented treatment: preoperative locoregional IRX-2 cytokine immunotherapy. Samples came from a phase Ib trial of preoperative locoregional IRX-2 cytokine immunotherapy.

The sequenced sample was tumor tissue, obtained after IRX-2 immunotherapy. The chain has TRBV6-8 and TRBJ2-1; TRBD2 matches 12 bases. The receptor was derived from a human donor with breast cancer. CDR3 nucleotides: TGTGCCAGCAGTTTTAGTCTAGCGGGAGGGGAGCAGTTCTTC. Amino acids: CASSFSLAGGEQFF.